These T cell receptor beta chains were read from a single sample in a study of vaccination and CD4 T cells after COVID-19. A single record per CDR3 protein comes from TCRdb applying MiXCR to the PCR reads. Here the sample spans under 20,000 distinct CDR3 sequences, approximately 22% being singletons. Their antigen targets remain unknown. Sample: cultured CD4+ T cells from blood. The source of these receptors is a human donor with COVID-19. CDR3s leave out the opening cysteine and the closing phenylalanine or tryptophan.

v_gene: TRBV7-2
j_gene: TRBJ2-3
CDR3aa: ASSPGLAGGGGLIGAQY

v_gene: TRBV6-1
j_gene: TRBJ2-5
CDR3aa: ASSEGVSGGRKETQY

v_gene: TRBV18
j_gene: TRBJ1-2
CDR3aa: ASSPPTGGPYGYT

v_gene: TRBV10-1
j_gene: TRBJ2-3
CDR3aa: ASSEWPPGGIVHTQY

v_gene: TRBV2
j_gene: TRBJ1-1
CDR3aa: ASSRDFMNTEAF

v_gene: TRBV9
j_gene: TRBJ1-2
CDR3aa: ASESGTATNYGYT

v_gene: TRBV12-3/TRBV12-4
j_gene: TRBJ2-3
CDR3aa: AISRTRSTDTQY

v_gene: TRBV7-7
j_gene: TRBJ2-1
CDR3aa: ASSLATGGIDEQF

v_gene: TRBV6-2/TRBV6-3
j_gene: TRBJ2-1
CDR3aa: ASRRIDSYNEQF

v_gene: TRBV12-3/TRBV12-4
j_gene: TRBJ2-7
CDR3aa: ASSETDRRHEQY

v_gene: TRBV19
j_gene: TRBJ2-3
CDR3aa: ASTQAGGYTDTQY

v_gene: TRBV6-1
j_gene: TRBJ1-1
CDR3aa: ASSDNLGTEAF

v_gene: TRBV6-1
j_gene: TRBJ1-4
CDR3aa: ASRPAGGPNEKLF

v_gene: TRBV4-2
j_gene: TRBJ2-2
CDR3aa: ASSQTRPGELF

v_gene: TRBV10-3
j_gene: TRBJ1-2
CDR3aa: AISVETVYGYT

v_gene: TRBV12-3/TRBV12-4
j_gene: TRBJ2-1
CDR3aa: ASLGTGSPNEQF

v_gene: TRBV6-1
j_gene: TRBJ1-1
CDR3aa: ACQLQGLTEAF

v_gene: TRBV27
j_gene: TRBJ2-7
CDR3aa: ASSSQGGLYEQY

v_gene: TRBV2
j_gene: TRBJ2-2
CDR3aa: VSREGGLARNTGELF